This T cell receptor (beta chain) is drawn from a study of blood T cells in healthy people across ages. Study-wide results and caveats: More naive CD4+ cells and higher diversity were found in long-lived than in aged donors. The study regarded diversity estimates from one million T cells as underestimates.

This clonotype was observed at least ten times. Its cognate antigen is unknown. A second PCR, run for about 7 to 12 cycles, used a sample-barcoded 5' primer plus a J-beta primer mix. TCRdb called the 5' RACE reads again in MiXCR, with one record for every CDR3 protein. The sample has about 650,000 distinct CDR3 sequences, about 30% seen once; the top ten hold 15%. Germline V lookup: CDR1 DFQATT, CDR2 SNEGSKA (reference sequence). The germline V and J ends were trimmed by 5 bases and 6 bases, with 14 bases remaining between them. The length of the CDR3 is 12 residues. The J gene is TRBJ2-7, the V gene TRBV20-1; D ambiguous. Sequencing was performed on blood. This sequence was found in a woman older than 75 in good health. The CDR3 nucleotides read TGCAGTGCTGGGCCCTTTCCCCTCGAGCAGTACTTC. It translates to CSAGPFPLEQYF.